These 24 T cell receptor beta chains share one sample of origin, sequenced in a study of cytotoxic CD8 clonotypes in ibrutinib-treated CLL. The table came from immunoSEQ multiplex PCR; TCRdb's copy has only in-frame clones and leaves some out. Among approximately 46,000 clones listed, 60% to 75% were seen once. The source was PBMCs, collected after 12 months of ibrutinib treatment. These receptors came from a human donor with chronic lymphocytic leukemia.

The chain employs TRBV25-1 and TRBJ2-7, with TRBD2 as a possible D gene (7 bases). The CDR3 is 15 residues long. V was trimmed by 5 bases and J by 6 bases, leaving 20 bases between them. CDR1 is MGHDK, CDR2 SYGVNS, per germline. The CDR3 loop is CASSRSGEGRGEQYF. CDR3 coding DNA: TGTGCCAGCAGTCGATCAGGGGAGGGTAGGGGCGAGCAGTACTTC.

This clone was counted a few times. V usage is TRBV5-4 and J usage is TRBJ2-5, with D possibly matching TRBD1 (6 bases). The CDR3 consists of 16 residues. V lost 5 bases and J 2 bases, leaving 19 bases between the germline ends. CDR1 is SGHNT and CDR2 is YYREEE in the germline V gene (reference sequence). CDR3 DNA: TGTGCCAGCAGGAAGGATCTAGGACAGCGACAAGAGACCCAGTACTTC. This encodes CASRKDLGQRQETQYF.

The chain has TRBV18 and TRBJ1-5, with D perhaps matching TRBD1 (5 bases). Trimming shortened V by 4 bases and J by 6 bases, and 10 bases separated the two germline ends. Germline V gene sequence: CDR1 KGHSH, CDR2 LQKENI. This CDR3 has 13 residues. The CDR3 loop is CASSLQGGQPQHF. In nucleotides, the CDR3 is TGTGCCAGCTCACTGCAGGGTGGTCAGCCCCAGCATTTT.

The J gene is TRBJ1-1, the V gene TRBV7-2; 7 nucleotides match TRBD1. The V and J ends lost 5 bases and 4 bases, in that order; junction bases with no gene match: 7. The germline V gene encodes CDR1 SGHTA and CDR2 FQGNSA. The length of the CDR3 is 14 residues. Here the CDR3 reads CASSATGVLTEAFF. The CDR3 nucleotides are TGTGCCAGCAGCGCCACAGGGGTACTCACTGAAGCTTTCTTT. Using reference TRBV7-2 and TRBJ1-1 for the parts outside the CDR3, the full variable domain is GAGVSQSPSNKVTEKGKDVELRCDPISGHTALYWYRQSLGQGLEFLIYFQGNSAPDKSGLPSDRFSAERTGGSVSTLTIQRTQQEDSAVYLCASSATGVLTEAFFGQGTRLTVV.

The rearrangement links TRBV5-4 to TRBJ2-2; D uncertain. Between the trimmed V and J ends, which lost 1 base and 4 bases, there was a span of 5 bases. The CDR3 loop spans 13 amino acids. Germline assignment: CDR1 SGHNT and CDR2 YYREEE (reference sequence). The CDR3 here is CASSLSVTGELFF. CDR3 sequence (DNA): TGTGCCAGCAGCTTGTCAGTCACCGGGGAGCTGTTTTTT.

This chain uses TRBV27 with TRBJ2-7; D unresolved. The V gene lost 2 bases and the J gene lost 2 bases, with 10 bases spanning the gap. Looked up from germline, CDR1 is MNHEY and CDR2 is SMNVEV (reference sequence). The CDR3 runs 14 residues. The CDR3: CASSLQQEAYEQYF. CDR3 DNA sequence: TGTGCCAGCAGTTTACAACAAGAGGCCTACGAGCAGTACTTC.

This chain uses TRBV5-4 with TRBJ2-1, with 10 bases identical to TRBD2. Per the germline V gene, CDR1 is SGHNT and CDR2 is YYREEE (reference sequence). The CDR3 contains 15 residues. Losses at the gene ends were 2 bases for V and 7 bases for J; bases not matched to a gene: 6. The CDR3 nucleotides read TGTGCCAGCAGCTTAGCGGGAGGGCAGGGGAATGAGCAGTTCTTC. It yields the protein CASSLAGGQGNEQFF.

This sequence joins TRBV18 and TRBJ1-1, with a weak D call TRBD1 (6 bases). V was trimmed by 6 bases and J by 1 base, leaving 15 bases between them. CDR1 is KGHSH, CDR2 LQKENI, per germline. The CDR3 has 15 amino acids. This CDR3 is CASSPRTRGNTEAFF. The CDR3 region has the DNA TGTGCCAGCTCGCCGCGAACCAGGGGGAACACTGAAGCTTTCTTT.

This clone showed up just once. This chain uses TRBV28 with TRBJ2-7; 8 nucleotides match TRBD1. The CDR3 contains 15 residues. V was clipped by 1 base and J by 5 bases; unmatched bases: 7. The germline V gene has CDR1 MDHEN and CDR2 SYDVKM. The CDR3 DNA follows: TGTGCCAGCAGTTTATTACAGGGGGGTAGCGACGAGCAGTACTTC. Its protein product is CASSLLQGGSDEQYF.

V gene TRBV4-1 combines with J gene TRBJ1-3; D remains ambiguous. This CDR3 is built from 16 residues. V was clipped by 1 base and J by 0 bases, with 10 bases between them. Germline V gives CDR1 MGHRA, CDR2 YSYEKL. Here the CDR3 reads CASSQVEGFSGNTIYF. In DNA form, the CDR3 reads TGCGCCAGCAGCCAAGTCGAGGGATTCTCTGGAAACACCATATATTTT.

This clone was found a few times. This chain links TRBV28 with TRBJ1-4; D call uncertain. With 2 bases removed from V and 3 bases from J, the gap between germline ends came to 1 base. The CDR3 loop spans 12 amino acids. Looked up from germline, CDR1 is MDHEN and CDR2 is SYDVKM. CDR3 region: CASSLPNEKLFF. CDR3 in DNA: TGTGCCAGCAGTTTACCTAATGAAAAACTGTTTTTT.

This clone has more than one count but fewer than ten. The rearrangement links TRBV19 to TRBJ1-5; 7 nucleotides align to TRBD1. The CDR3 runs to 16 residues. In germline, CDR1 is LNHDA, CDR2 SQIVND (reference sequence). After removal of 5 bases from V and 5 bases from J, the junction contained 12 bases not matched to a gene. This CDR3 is CASSPSGQRSYQPQHF. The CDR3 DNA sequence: TGTGCCAGTAGTCCGTCGGGACAGCGATCTTATCAGCCCCAGCATTTT.

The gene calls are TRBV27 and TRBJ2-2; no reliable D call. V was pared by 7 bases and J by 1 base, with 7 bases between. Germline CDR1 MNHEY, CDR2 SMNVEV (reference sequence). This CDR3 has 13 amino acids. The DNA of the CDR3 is TGTGCCAGCAACCAGGAGAACACCGGGGAGCTGTTTTTT. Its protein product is CASNQENTGELFF.

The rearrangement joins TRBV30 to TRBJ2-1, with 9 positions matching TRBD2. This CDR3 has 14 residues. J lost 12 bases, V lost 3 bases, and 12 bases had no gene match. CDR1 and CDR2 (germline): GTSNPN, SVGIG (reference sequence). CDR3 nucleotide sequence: TGTGCCTGGAGCCATTCTATCAGTAGCGGGAGGCAGTTCTTC. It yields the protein CAWSHSISSGRQFF. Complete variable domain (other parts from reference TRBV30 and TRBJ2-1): SQTIHQWPATLVQPVGSPLSLECTVEGTSNPNLYWYRQAAGRGLQLLFYSVGIGQISSEVPQNLSASRPQDRQFILSSKKLLLSDSGFYLCAWSHSISSGRQFFGPGTRLTVL.

In DNA form, the CDR3 reads TGTGCCACCAGCAGGGGGGGGGAGACCCAGTACTTC. Translated: CATSRGGETQYF. The V call is TRBV15, the J call TRBJ2-5; TRBD2 matches at 7 bases. The germline gives CDR1 LNHNV, CDR2 YYDKDF (reference sequence). J was trimmed by 5 bases and V by 3 bases; bases with no gene match: 0. This CDR3 has 12 amino acids.

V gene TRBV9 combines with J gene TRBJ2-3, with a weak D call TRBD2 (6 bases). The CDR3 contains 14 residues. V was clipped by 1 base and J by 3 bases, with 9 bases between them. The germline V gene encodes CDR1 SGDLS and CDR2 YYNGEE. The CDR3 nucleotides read TGTGCCAGCAGCGTATCTAGCGTTACAGATACGCAGTATTTT. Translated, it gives CASSVSSVTDTQYF.

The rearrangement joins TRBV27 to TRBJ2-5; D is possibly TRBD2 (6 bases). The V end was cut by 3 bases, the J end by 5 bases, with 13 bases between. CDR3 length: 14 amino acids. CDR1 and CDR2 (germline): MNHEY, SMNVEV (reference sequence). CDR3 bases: TGTGCCAGCAGTTTTTCGGGACTCTGGGAGACCCAGTACTTC. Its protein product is CASSFSGLWETQYF.

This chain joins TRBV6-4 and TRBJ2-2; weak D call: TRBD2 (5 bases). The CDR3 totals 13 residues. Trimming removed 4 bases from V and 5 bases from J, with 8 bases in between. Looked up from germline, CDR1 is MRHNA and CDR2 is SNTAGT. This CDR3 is CASSVTSTGELFF. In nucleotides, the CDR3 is TGTGCCAGCAGTGTAACTAGTACCGGGGAGCTGTTTTTT.

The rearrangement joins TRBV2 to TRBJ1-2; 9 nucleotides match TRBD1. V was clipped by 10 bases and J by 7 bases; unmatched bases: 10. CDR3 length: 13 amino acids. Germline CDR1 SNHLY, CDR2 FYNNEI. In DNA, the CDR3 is TGTGCCATTAGCCGGGACAGGGTGGCTGGCTACACCTTC. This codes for CAISRDRVAGYTF.

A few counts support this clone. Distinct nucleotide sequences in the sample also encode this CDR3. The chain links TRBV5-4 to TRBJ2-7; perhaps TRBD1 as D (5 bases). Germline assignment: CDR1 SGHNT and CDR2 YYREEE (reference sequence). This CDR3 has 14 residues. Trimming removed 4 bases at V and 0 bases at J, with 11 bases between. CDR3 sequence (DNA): TGTGCCAGCAGCAGGCAGGGCGGCTCCTACGAGCAGTACTTC. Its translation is CASSRQGGSYEQYF. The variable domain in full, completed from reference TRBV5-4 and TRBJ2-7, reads ETGVTQSPTHLIKTRGQQVTLRCSSQSGHNTVSWYQQALGQGPQFIFQYYREEENGRGNFPPRFSGLQFPNYSSELNVNALELDDSALYLCASSRQGGSYEQYFGPGTRLTVT.

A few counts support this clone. CDR3 nucleotide sequence: TGTGCCAGCAGCTTCTCAGAGACCCAGTACTTC. Protein sequence: CASSFSETQYF. The rearrangement uses TRBV7-9 and TRBJ2-5; no clear D. The CDR3 runs to 11 residues. CDR1 is SEHNR and CDR2 is FQNEAQ in the germline V gene (reference sequence). V shed 3 bases and J shed 4 bases, with 3 bases lying between them. The whole variable domain, filled in from reference TRBV7-9 and TRBJ2-5, reads DTGVSQNPRHKITKRGQNVTFRCDPISEHNRLYWYRQTLGQGPEFLTYFQNEAQLEKSRLLSDRFSAERPKGSFSTLEIQRTEQGDSAMYLCASSFSETQYFGPGTRLLVL.

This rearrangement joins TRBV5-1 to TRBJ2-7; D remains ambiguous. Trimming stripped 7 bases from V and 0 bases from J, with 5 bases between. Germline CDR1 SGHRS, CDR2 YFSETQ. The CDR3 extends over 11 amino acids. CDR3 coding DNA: TGCGCCAGCTCCAGCTCCTACGAGCAGTACTTC. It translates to CASSSSYEQYF.

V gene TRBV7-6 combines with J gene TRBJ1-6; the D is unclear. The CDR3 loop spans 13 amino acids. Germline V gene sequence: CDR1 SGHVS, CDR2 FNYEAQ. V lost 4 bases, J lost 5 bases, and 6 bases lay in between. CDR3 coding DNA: TGTGCCAGCAGCTCAGAGAATAATTCACCCCTCCACTTT. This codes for CASSSENNSPLHF.

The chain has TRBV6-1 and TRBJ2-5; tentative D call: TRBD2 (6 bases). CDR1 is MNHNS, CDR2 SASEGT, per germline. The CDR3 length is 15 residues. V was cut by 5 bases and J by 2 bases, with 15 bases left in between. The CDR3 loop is CASSRSGRGQETQYF. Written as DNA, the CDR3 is TGTGCCAGCAGTCGTAGCGGTAGGGGACAAGAGACCCAGTACTTC.